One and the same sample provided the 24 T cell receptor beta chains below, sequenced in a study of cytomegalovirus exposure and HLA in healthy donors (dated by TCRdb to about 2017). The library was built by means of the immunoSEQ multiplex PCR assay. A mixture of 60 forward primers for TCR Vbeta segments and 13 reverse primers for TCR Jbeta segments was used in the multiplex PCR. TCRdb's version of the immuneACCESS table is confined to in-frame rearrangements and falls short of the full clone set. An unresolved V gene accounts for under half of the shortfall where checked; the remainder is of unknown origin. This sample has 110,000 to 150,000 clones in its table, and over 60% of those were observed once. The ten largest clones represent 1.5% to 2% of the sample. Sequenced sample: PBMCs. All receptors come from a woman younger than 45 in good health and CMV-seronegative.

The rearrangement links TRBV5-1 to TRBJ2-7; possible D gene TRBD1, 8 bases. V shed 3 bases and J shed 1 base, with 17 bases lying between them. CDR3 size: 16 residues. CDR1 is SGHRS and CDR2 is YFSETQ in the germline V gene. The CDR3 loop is CASSWGGTGGSYEQYF. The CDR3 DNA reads TGCGCCAGCAGCTGGGGGGGGACAGGTGGTTCCTACGAGCAGTACTTC.

CDR3 region: CASSEGTGMGETQYF. The CDR3 DNA reads TGTGCCAGCAGCGAAGGGACAGGGATGGGAGAGACCCAGTACTTC. This rearrangement joins TRBV5-6 to TRBJ2-5; 9 positions agree with TRBD1. There are 15 residues in the CDR3. Germline V gene data show CDR1 as SGHDT and CDR2 as YYEEEE. V dropped 4 bases and J dropped 4; count of bases not matched to a gene: 8.

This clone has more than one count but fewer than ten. The CDR3 DNA reads TGTGCCAGCAGCGTAGATCCAGACTCCTATAATTCACCCCTCCACTTT. It translates to CASSVDPDSYNSPLHF. The gene calls are TRBV9 and TRBJ1-6; D unresolved. Trimming cost V 0 bases and J 0 bases, with 7 bases left between them. The V gene's germline CDR1 is SGDLS and CDR2 YYNGEE. This CDR3 is built from 16 residues.

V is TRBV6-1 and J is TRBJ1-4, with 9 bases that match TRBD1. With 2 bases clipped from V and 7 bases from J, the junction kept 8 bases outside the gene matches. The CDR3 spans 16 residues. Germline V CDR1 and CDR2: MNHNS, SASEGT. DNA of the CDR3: TGTGCCAGCAGTGAACGAAGGACAGGGGAAGGTGAAAAACTGTTTTTT. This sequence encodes CASSERRTGEGEKLFF.

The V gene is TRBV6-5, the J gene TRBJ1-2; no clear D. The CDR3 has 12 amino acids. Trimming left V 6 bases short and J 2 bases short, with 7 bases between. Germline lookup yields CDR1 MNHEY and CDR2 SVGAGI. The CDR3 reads CASRGGNYGYTF. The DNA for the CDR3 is TGTGCCAGCAGGGGCGGGAACTATGGCTACACCTTC.

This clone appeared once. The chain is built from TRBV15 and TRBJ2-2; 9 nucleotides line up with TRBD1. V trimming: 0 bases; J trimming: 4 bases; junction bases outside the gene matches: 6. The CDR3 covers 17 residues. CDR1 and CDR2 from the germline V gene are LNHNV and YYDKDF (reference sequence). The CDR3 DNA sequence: TGTGCCACCAGCAGAGATCGAACAGGGGGCGGCACCGGGGAGCTGTTTTTT. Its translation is CATSRDRTGGGTGELFF.

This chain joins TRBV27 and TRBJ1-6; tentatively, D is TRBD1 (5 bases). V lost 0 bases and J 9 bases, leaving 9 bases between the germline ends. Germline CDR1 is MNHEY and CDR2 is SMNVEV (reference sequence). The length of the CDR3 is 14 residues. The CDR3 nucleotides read TGTGCCAGCAGTTTATCGACAGTCCCTTCACCCCTCCACTTT. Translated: CASSLSTVPSPLHF.

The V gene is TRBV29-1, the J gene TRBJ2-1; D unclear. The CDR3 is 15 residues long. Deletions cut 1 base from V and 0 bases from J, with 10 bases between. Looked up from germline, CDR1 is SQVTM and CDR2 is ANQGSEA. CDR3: CSVEGHPRSYNEQFF. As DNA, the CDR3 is TGCAGCGTTGAAGGACACCCTCGCTCCTACAATGAGCAGTTCTTC.

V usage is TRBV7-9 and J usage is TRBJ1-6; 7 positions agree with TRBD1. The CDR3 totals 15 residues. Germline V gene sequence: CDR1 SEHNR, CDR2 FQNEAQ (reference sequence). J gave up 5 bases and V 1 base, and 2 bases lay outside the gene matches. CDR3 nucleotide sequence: TGTGCCAGCAGCTTAGTGGGGACAGATAATTCACCCCTCCACTTT. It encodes CASSLVGTDNSPLHF.

The CDR3 protein is CASSQYPGLAGDSSYNEQFF. In DNA, the CDR3 is TGTGCCAGCAGCCAATACCCGGGACTAGCGGGGGATAGCTCCTACAATGAGCAGTTCTTC. J is TRBJ2-1 and V is TRBV4-2; 14 bases map to TRBD2. CDR3 length: 20 residues. V was clipped by 2 bases and J by 0 bases; unmatched bases: 9. The germline CDR1 and CDR2 sequences are LGHNA and YNFKEQ.

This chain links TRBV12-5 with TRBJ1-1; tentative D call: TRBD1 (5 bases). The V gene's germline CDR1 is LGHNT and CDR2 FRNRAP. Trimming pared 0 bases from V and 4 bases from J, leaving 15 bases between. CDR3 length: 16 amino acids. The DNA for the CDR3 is TGTGCTAGTGGTTTGGTACTCGGGCAGGGCCCCACTGAAGCTTTCTTT. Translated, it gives CASGLVLGQGPTEAFF.

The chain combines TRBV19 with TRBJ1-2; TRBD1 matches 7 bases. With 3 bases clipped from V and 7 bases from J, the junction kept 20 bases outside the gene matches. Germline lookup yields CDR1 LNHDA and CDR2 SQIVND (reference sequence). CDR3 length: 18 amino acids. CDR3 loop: CASSMSGGRRGTSIGYTF. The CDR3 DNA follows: TGTGCCAGTAGTATGAGCGGGGGGCGCAGGGGGACTTCTATTGGCTACACCTTC.

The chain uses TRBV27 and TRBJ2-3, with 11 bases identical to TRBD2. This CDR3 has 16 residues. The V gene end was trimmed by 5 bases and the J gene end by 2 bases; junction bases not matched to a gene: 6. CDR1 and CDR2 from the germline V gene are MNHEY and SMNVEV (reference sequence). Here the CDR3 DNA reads TGTGCCAGCAGTGACCTAGCGGGGGGACTCACAGATACGCAGTATTTT. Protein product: CASSDLAGGLTDTQYF.

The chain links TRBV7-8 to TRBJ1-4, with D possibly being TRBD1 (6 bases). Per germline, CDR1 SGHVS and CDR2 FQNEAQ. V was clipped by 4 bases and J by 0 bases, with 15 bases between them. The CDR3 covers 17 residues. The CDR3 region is CASSSYRDLATNEKLFF. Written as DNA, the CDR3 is TGTGCCAGCAGCTCTTACAGGGATCTGGCAACTAATGAAAAACTGTTTTTT.

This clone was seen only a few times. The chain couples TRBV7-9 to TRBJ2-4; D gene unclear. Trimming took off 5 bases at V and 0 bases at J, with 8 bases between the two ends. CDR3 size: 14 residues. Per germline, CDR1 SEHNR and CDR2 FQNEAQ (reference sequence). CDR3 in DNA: TGTGCCAGCAGCCTCACGGTAGCCAAAAACATTCAGTACTTC. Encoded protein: CASSLTVAKNIQYF.

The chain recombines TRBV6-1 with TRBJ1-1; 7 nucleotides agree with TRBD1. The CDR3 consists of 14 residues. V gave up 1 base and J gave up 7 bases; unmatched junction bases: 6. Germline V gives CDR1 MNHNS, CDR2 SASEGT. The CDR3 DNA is TGTGCCAGCAGTGAAGGTGGGGGACAGCTTGAAGCTTTCTTT. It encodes CASSEGGGQLEAFF.

CDR3 amino acids: CASSGGTSGYTGELFF. CDR3 bases: TGTGCCAGTAGTGGCGGGACTAGCGGATACACCGGGGAGCTGTTTTTT. The rearrangement uses TRBV19 and TRBJ2-2; 11 positions match TRBD2. With V trimmed by 5 bases and J by 3 bases, 5 bases remained unmatched. The CDR3 extends over 16 amino acids. Germline CDR1 is LNHDA and CDR2 is SQIVND (reference sequence). The complete variable domain, with remaining parts taken from reference TRBV19 and TRBJ2-2, reads DGGITQSPKYLFRKEGQNVTLSCEQNLNHDAMYWYRQDPGQGLRLIYYSQIVNDFQKGDIAEGYSVSREKKESFPLTVTSAQKNPTAFYLCASSGGTSGYTGELFFGEGSRLTVL.

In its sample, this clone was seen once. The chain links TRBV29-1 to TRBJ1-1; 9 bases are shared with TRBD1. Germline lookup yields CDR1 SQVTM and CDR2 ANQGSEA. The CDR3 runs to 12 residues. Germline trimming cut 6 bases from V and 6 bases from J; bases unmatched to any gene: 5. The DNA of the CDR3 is TGCAGCGTCGACAGGGGGGGCGCTGAAGCTTTCTTT. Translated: CSVDRGGAEAFF.

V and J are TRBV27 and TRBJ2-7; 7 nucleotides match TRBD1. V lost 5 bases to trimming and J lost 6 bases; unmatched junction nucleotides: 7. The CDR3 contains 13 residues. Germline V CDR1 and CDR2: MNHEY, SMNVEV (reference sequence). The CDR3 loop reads CASSPRGRGEQYF. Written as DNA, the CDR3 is TGTGCCAGCAGTCCCAGGGGGAGAGGCGAGCAGTACTTC.

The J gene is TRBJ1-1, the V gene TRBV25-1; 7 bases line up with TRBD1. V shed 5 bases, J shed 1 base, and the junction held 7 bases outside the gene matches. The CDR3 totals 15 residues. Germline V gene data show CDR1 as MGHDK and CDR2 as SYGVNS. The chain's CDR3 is CASSNSDRSNTEAFF. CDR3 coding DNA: TGTGCCAGCAGTAACTCGGACAGGTCGAACACTGAAGCTTTCTTT.

The CDR3 loop reads CASTIQGANTEAFF. The CDR3 DNA is TGTGCCAGCACCATACAGGGGGCGAACACTGAAGCTTTCTTT. The chain combines TRBV2 with TRBJ1-1, with 9 bases fitting TRBD1. There are 14 residues in the CDR3. Germline loops: CDR1 SNHLY, CDR2 FYNNEI. V lost 7 bases and J lost 1; bases outside the gene matches: 4.

The CDR3 here is CASSLTSGEGYTF. The CDR3 DNA is TGTGCCAGCAGCCTCACGTCAGGGGAGGGCTACACCTTC. The rearrangement links TRBV2 to TRBJ1-2, with D maybe TRBD1 (6 bases). This CDR3 spans 13 amino acids. Deletions cut 6 bases from V and 8 bases from J, with 16 bases between. Per the germline V gene, CDR1 is SNHLY and CDR2 is FYNNEI. Looking up the rest from reference TRBV2 and TRBJ1-2 gives the full variable domain: EPEVTQTPSHQVTQMGQEVILRCVPISNHLYFYWYRQILGQKVEFLVSFYNNEISEKSEIFDDQFSVERPDGSNFTLKIRSTKLEDSAMYFCASSLTSGEGYTFGSGTRLTVV.

The CDR3 loop is CASSQGLRPFYNSPLHF. Written as DNA, the CDR3 is TGCGCCAGCAGCCAGGGGCTGCGGCCTTTCTATAATTCACCCCTCCACTTT. This sequence joins TRBV4-1 and TRBJ1-6, with D maybe TRBD1 (5 bases). V was clipped by 3 bases and J by 3 bases, with 15 bases between them. The CDR3 covers 17 residues. Germline loops: CDR1 MGHRA, CDR2 YSYEKL.

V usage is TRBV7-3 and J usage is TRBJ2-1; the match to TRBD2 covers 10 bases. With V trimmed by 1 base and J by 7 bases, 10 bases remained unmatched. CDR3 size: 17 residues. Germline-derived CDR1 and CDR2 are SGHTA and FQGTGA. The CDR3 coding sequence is TGTGCCAGCAGCTTAAGGGGATCCAGCGGGGGGGGGAATGAGCAGTTCTTC. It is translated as CASSLRGSSGGGNEQFF.